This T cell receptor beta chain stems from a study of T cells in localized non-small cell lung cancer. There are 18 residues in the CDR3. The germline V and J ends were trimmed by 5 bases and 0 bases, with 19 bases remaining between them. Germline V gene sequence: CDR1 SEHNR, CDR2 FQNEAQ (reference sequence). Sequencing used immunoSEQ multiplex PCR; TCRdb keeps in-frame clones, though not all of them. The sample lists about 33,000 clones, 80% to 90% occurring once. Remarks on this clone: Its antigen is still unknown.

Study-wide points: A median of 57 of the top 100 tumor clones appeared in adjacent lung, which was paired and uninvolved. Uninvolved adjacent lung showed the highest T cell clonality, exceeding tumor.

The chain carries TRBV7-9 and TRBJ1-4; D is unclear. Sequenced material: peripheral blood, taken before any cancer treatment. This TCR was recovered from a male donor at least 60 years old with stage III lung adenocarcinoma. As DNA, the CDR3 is TGTGCCAGCAGCCGAAAGGGCGGGTGGAGTGCAACTAATGAAAAACTGTTTTTT. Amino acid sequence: CASSRKGGWSATNEKLFF.